The 4 T cell receptor beta chains below come from one sample, sequenced in a study of T cells in women clearing cervical HPV infection. Generated by immunoSEQ multiplex PCR, the TCRdb table keeps only in-frame clones and is missing some. The sample data list more than 30,000 clones. The source material was blood buffy coat. These TCRs come from a woman between 18 and 69 years old with a cervical HPV16 infection that either progressed to CIN3+ or cleared (not recorded which).

Notes on this clone: The read is 3 residues too short to cover the CDR3 end, so that end is filled in from the germline J gene. The V and J genes are TRBV5-1 and TRBJ1-6; TRBD1 agrees at 10 bases. Germline lookup yields CDR1 SGHRS and CDR2 YFSETQ. V shed 3 bases and J 8 bases; nucleotides not matched to a gene: 8. The CDR3 is 16 residues long. The CDR3 protein is CASSSASGTGDSPLHF. CDR3 DNA, as far as it was read: TGCGCCAGCAGCTCGGCGTCCGGGACAGGGGATTCACCC.

Points on this clone: The read is 3 residues too short to cover the CDR3 end, so that end is filled in from the germline J gene. The chain has TRBV20-1 and TRBJ1-1; 11 bases agree with TRBD1. Trimming took 7 bases from V and 3 from J; bases not matched to a gene: 4. CDR1 is DFQATT, CDR2 SNEGSKA, per germline (reference sequence). This CDR3 has 13 amino acids. This chain's CDR3 is CSGPGQGDTEAFF. The DNA read from the CDR3 is TGCAGTGGTCCGGGACAGGGGGACACTGAA.

Regarding this clone: The read halts 3 residues ahead of the CDR3 end, with the missing end drawn from the germline J gene. This chain connects TRBV7-9 to TRBJ1-2; D may be TRBD1 (5 bases). Looked up from germline, CDR1 is SEHNR and CDR2 is FQNEAQ (reference sequence). The CDR3 spans 15 residues. V lost 4 bases and J 3 bases, leaving 15 bases between the germline ends. The CDR3 spells CASSWGTGGDYGYTF. The covered CDR3 bases are TGTGCCAGCAGCTGGGGCACAGGAGGGGACTATGGC.

As concerns this clone: Its ends do not fully match the called genes, so a read error is possible. The CDR3 end lies 3 residues beyond the end of the read and is filled in from the germline J gene. Within the sample, other DNA sequences also encode this same CDR3. The chain carries TRBV20-1 and TRBJ1-1, with D perhaps matching TRBD1 (6 bases). This CDR3 is built from 13 residues. Germline lookup yields CDR1 DFQATT and CDR2 SNEGSKA (reference sequence). The covered CDR3 bases are TGCAGTGCCAGAGGGGGGGGAAACACTGAA. This gives the protein CSARGGGNTE. The full CDR3 protein is CSARGGGNTEAFF.